The entry that follows covers one T cell receptor beta chain sequence. Antigen specificity is unknown. Germline V gene sequence: CDR1 SGHRS, CDR2 YFSETQ. V trimming: 6 bases; J trimming: 0 bases; junction bases outside the gene matches: 8. The CDR3 is made up of 15 amino acids. This record comes from a study of response to subunit inactivated influenza vaccine. Findings of the study overall: Seasonal influenza vaccination, on each occasion, was suggested by the authors to recruit few new T cells.

TCRdb re-analysed the RT-PCR reads in MiXCR, keeping a single row per CDR3 protein. The sample has over 750,000 distinct CDR3 sequences, around 20% seen once. Sequencing was performed on PBMCs from blood, taken around 5 days after vaccination. This TCR derives from a man aged 45-60 years who received an inactivated influenza vaccine. V and J are TRBV5-1 and TRBJ2-7, with 8 nucleotides matching TRBD2. CDR3 coding DNA: TGCGCCAGCATTCCCACGGGAGGGAGCTCCTACGAGCAGTACTTC. Translation gives CASIPTGGSSYEQYF.